The 14 T cell receptor beta chains below come from one sample, sequenced in a study of blood T cell repertoires in COVID-19. Produced via immunoSEQ multiplex PCR; TCRdb's table is partial and in-frame only. The sample lists about 160,000 clones, less than 90% occurring once. Sequences were obtained from PBMCs or T cells enriched from blood (not recorded which). The receptors stem from a woman aged 50 to 60 who had recovered from COVID-19.

This chain joins TRBV4-3 and TRBJ2-5; 10 bases fit TRBD2. This CDR3 contains 17 residues. The V gene end was trimmed by 2 bases and the J gene end by 4 bases; junction bases not matched to a gene: 10. Germline CDR1 LGHNA, CDR2 YSLEER. CDR3 bases: TGCGCCAGCAGCCAAAGACTAGCGGGCCCAATATTAGAGACCCAGTACTTC. Protein sequence: CASSQRLAGPILETQYF.

CDR3 residues: CASSFTRGARTDTQYF. CDR3 DNA sequence: TGTGCCAGCAGCTTTACGCGGGGGGCGCGCACAGATACGCAGTATTTT. V gene TRBV7-2 combines with J gene TRBJ2-3, with TRBD2 identical over 8 bases. Germline V gene sequence: CDR1 SGHTA, CDR2 FQGNSA. The CDR3 is 16 amino acids. Losses at the gene ends were 3 bases for V and 1 base for J; bases not matched to a gene: 6.

This chain connects TRBV5-8 to TRBJ1-5; D remains ambiguous. V lost 4 bases and J 3 bases, leaving 17 bases between the germline ends. Germline lookup yields CDR1 SGHTS and CDR2 YDEGEE. The CDR3 sequence is 16 residues long. This CDR3 is CASSPGAGSYNQPQHF. The CDR3 DNA sequence: TGTGCCAGCAGCCCTGGCGCCGGGTCCTACAATCAGCCCCAGCATTTT. The whole variable domain, filled in from reference TRBV5-8 and TRBJ1-5, reads EAGVTQSPTHLIKTRGQQATLRCSPISGHTSVYWYQQALGLGLQFLLWYDEGEERNRGNFPPRFSGRQFPNYSSELNVNALELEDSALYLCASSPGAGSYNQPQHFGDGTRLSIL.

The genes are TRBV6-2 or TRBV6-3 and TRBJ1-4; the D is unclear. CDR1 MNHEY and CDR2 SVGEGT come from the germline V gene. The CDR3 consists of 13 residues. Trimming took off 4 bases at V and 9 bases at J, with 12 bases between the two ends. The DNA of the CDR3 is TGTGCCAGCAGTTCCGGGGTCCAGCAAAAACTGTTTTTT. Its protein product is CASSSGVQQKLFF.

This clone was observed a handful of times. V usage is TRBV27 and J usage is TRBJ1-2; TRBD1 aligns across 10 bases. J lost 1 base, V lost 2 bases, and 13 bases had no gene match. The germline CDR1 and CDR2 sequences are MNHEY and SMNVEV (reference sequence). The CDR3 spans 19 residues. The CDR3 sequence: CASSLKGRWTGGFNYGYTF. For the CDR3, the DNA is TGTGCCAGCAGTTTAAAAGGTCGGTGGACAGGGGGATTTAACTATGGCTACACCTTC.

The rearrangement joins TRBV28 to TRBJ1-1, with a weak D call TRBD1 (5 bases). CDR1 and CDR2 (germline): MDHEN, SYDVKM. This CDR3 is built from 14 residues. The V end lost 3 bases, the J end lost 1 base, and 9 bases lay between the germline ends. CDR3 sequence (DNA): TGTGCCAGCAGTTTCGGGGGGTCGAACACTGAAGCTTTCTTT. This sequence encodes CASSFGGSNTEAFF.

The chain links TRBV19 to TRBJ2-1; 10 bases agree with TRBD2. The CDR3 is 20 amino acids. The J segment lost 5 bases and the V segment lost 4 bases, leaving 20 bases of the junction unmatched. Per germline, CDR1 LNHDA and CDR2 SQIVND (reference sequence). The CDR3 sequence: CASSTLLLKPGLASNNEQFF. The DNA for the CDR3 is TGTGCCAGTAGTACCCTTCTCCTTAAACCGGGACTAGCGTCAAACAATGAGCAGTTCTTC.

CDR3 protein: CASSPGTGGSGANVLTF. CDR3 DNA sequence: TGTGCCAGCAGCCCCGGGACAGGGGGCTCTGGGGCCAACGTCCTGACTTTC. V is TRBV3-1 (or the pseudogene TRBV3-2) and J is TRBJ2-6, with 11 bases identical to TRBD1. Germline CDR1 LGHDT, CDR2 YNNKEL (reference sequence). Losses at the gene ends were 4 bases for V and 0 bases for J; bases not matched to a gene: 2. The length of the CDR3 is 17 residues.

This chain connects TRBV6-2 or TRBV6-3 to TRBJ2-7; no clear D gene. V shed 2 bases and J shed 0 bases, with 8 bases lying between them. The CDR3 extends over 14 amino acids. Per the germline V gene, CDR1 is MNHEY and CDR2 is SVGEGT. CDR3 bases: TGTGCCAGCAGTTACCTGCAGGTCTCCTACGAGCAGTACTTC. Its translation is CASSYLQVSYEQYF.

This clone was observed a handful of times. The chain uses TRBV5-1 and TRBJ1-1, with TRBD1 as a possible D gene (5 bases). Trimming pared 2 bases from V and 4 bases from J, leaving 12 bases between. Germline V CDR1 and CDR2: SGHRS, YFSETQ. This CDR3 has 14 residues. The CDR3 DNA sequence: TGCGCCAGCAGCTTTTTTGGGGGAGGCACTGAAGCTTTCTTT. Amino acid sequence: CASSFFGGGTEAFF. Supplemented by reference TRBV5-1 and TRBJ1-1, the full variable domain reads KAGVTQTPRYLIKTRGQQVTLSCSPISGHRSVSWYQQTPGQGLQFLFEYFSETQRNKGNFPGRFSGRQFSNSRSEMNVSTLELGDSALYLCASSFFGGGTEAFFGQGTRLTVV.

V usage is TRBV7-3 and J usage is TRBJ2-3; 12 bases align to TRBD2. V was pared by 5 bases and J by 3 bases, with 6 bases of the junction left unmatched. Germline-derived CDR1 and CDR2 are SGHTA and FQGTGA. CDR3 length: 16 amino acids. The CDR3 nucleotides read TGTGCCAGCAGCCCGACTAGCGGGGGAGGTACAGATACGCAGTATTTT. Translated, it gives CASSPTSGGGTDTQYF.

The genes are TRBV3-1 (or the pseudogene TRBV3-2) and TRBJ2-5; D may be TRBD2 (5 bases). The ends were cut back, 2 bases at V and 1 base at J, with 11 bases in the middle. This CDR3 spans 15 amino acids. Germline assignment: CDR1 LGHDT and CDR2 YNNKEL (reference sequence). The DNA for the CDR3 is TGTGCCAGCAGCCAAACCGGTCTAGCCCAAGAGACCCAGTACTTC. Amino acids: CASSQTGLAQETQYF.

V usage is TRBV28 and J usage is TRBJ2-7; maybe TRBD1 (6 bases). Germline CDR1 and CDR2: MDHEN and SYDVKM. The V end lost 3 bases, the J end lost 5 bases, and 17 bases lay between the germline ends. This CDR3 is built from 15 residues. CDR3 sequence: CASSFRDKLSHEQYF. DNA of the CDR3: TGTGCCAGCAGTTTCCGGGACAAGCTTTCTCACGAGCAGTACTTC.

The rearrangement uses TRBV19 and TRBJ2-3; TRBD2 is a possible D gene (5 bases). Germline V gene data show CDR1 as LNHDA and CDR2 as SQIVND (reference sequence). The CDR3 consists of 12 residues. The CDR3 reads CAARGFADTQYF. The CDR3, as DNA: TGTGCAGCACGGGGATTTGCAGATACGCAGTATTTT.